The source of this TCR beta chain is a study of Ad26.COV2.S vaccination and SARS-CoV-2 variants. TCRdb keeps only in-frame clones here, not all; method: immunoSEQ multiplex PCR. The data hold roughly 270,000 clones, with more than 70% observed a single time. Treatment meaning: over 15 received Ad26.COV2.S at low or high dose, single or two shots; about 5 received placebo; per-sample allocation not given. Specimens were obtained on day 63 following the first vaccine or placebo injection. This CDR3 has 14 amino acids. From germline, CDR1 is SNHLY and CDR2 FYNNEI. Trimming stripped 8 bases from V and 1 base from J, with 12 bases between.

The origin of this receptor is a person between 18 and 65 years old who received the Ad26.COV2.S COVID-19 vaccine or a placebo. The input for sequencing was peripheral blood, taken in a trial of Ad26.COV2.S vaccine versus placebo. The J gene is TRBJ2-1, the V gene TRBV2; possible D gene TRBD1, 6 bases. CDR3 residues: CASPGADSYNEQFF. The CDR3 bases are TGTGCCAGCCCAGGGGCGGATTCCTACAATGAGCAGTTCTTC.